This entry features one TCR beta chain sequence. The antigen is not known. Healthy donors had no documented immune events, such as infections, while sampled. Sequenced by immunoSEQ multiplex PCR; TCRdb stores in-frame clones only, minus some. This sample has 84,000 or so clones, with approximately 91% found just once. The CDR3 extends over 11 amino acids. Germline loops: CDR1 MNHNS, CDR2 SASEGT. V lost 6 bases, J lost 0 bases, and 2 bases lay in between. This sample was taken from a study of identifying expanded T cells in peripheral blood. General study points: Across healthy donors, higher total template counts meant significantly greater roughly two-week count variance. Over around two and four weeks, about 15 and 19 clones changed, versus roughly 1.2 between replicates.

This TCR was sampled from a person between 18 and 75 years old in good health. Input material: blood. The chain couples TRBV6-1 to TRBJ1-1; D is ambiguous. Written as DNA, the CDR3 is TGTGCCAGCAGAATGAACACTGAAGCTTTCTTT. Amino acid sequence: CASRMNTEAFF.